The 30 T cell receptor beta chains reported below all come from one sample, sequenced in a study of control samples from healthy donors and cancer patients. The method was immunoSEQ multiplex PCR; TCRdb's version includes in-frame clones alone and lacks a portion of them. Counted here are about 57,000 clones, 94% occurring once; the ten biggest clones make up 3.5% to 4%. Sequenced: blood. The source is a man aged 25-45 years in good health.

This chain joins TRBV5-1 and TRBJ1-1, with no clear D. The CDR3 has 15 residues. Germline V lookup: CDR1 SGHRS, CDR2 YFSETQ. V was shortened by 1 base and J by 3 bases, with 13 bases between the two germline ends. The CDR3 region has the DNA TGCGCCAGCAGCTTGTCCCCCGGTCACGACACTGAAGCTTTCTTT. As protein: CASSLSPGHDTEAFF.

This sequence joins TRBV4-3 and TRBJ1-1, with 8 bases identical to TRBD1. Germline V gives CDR1 LGHNA, CDR2 YSLEER. This CDR3 contains 18 residues. V lost 3 bases and J lost 5; bases outside the gene matches: 17. This chain's CDR3 is CASSHLGGRGLSGTEAFF. CDR3 sequence (DNA): TGCGCCAGCAGCCACCTGGGCGGCAGGGGGCTAAGTGGGACTGAAGCTTTCTTT.

V is TRBV11-2 and J is TRBJ2-3; no reliable D call. V lost 2 bases to trimming and J lost 0 bases, with 12 bases between them. The CDR3 extends over 16 amino acids. Germline CDR1 and CDR2: SGHAT and FQNNGV. The CDR3 region is CASSLKPYSSTDTQYF. The CDR3 nucleotides read TGTGCCAGCAGCTTAAAACCTTATTCTAGCACAGATACGCAGTATTTT.

There are a few counts of this clone. V usage is TRBV10-1 and J usage is TRBJ1-1; D is uncertain. Deletions cut 0 bases from V and 9 bases from J, with 14 bases between. From germline, CDR1 is WNHNN and CDR2 SYGVQD (reference sequence). This CDR3 region has 14 residues. CDR3 loop: CASSESWASGKAFF. As DNA, the CDR3 is TGCGCCAGCAGTGAGTCGTGGGCCTCGGGGAAAGCTTTCTTT.

This chain uses TRBV29-1 with TRBJ1-1; D is unresolved. Trimming took 3 bases from V and 2 from J, leaving 10 bases between them. CDR3 length equals 13 residues. Germline V gene data show CDR1 as SQVTM and CDR2 as ANQGSEA. CDR3 coding DNA: TGCAGCGTTGACTTCCAGAGCAACACTGAAGCTTTCTTT. Protein product: CSVDFQSNTEAFF.

The chain uses TRBV27 and TRBJ1-4; D gene uncertain. The germline V gene has CDR1 MNHEY and CDR2 SMNVEV (reference sequence). The CDR3 is made up of 11 amino acids. Trimming left V 3 bases short and J 8 bases short, with 4 bases between. CDR3: CASSFREKLFF. The CDR3 nucleotides read TGTGCCAGCAGTTTTCGGGAAAAACTGTTTTTT. Looking up the rest from reference TRBV27 and TRBJ1-4 gives the full variable domain: EAQVTQNPRYLITVTGKKLTVTCSQNMNHEYMSWYRQDPGLGLRQIYYSMNVEVTDKGDVPEGYKVSRKEKRNFPLILESPSPNQTSLYFCASSFREKLFFGSGTQLSVL.

The CDR3 sequence: CASSFGTGAYYGYTF. CDR3 DNA sequence: TGTGCCAGCAGCTTCGGGACAGGGGCCTACTATGGCTACACCTTC. The J gene is TRBJ1-2, the V gene TRBV9, with 10 nucleotides matching TRBD1. The CDR3 length is 15 residues. Germline assignment: CDR1 SGDLS and CDR2 YYNGEE. Trimming at V came to 4 bases and at J to 3 bases, leaving 6 bases not matched to a gene.

In its sample, this clone was seen once. The genes are TRBV5-1 and TRBJ2-1; a possible D gene is TRBD2 (5 bases). V was cut by 3 bases and J by 12 bases, with 16 bases left in between. CDR3 size: 13 residues. From germline, CDR1 is SGHRS and CDR2 YFSETQ. CDR3 residues: CASSSAIGNLQFF. CDR3 DNA sequence: TGCGCCAGCAGCTCCGCTATCGGGAATTTGCAGTTCTTC.

The sample holds a few counts of this clone. The V and J genes are TRBV10-1 and TRBJ2-2, with 9 bases that match TRBD2. Germline CDR1 reads WNHNN; CDR2 reads SYGVQD (reference sequence). V trimming: 8 bases; J trimming: 7 bases; junction bases outside the gene matches: 11. The CDR3 runs to 15 residues. The CDR3 DNA reads TGCGCCAGCCGCGCCGATAGCGGGAGTTTCGGGGAGCTGTTTTTT. It is translated as CASRADSGSFGELFF.

The chain carries TRBV24-1 and TRBJ1-5; TRBD1 matches 9 bases. Looked up from germline, CDR1 is KGHDR and CDR2 is SFDVKD. The CDR3 covers 16 residues. V shed 4 bases and J 5 bases; nucleotides not matched to a gene: 8. The CDR3 region is CATSDSGTGTHQPQHF. CDR3 nucleotides: TGTGCCACCAGTGACTCCGGGACAGGGACTCATCAGCCCCAGCATTTT.

The J gene is TRBJ1-6, the V gene TRBV27; 7 positions match TRBD1. CDR3 length: 18 residues. Trimming removed 0 bases from V and 4 bases from J; junction bases left unmatched: 9. CDR1 MNHEY and CDR2 SMNVEV come from the germline V gene (reference sequence). The CDR3 DNA sequence: TGTGCCAGCAGTTTATCAGTCCGACAGGGACGATATAATTCACCCCTCCACTTT. Translating it yields CASSLSVRQGRYNSPLHF.

The V gene is TRBV30, the J gene TRBJ2-7; 12 positions agree with TRBD1. J gave up 2 bases and V 6 bases, and 8 bases lay outside the gene matches. The CDR3 length is 15 residues. Germline V lookup: CDR1 GTSNPN, CDR2 SVGIG (reference sequence). CDR3 DNA sequence: TGTGCCTGCAATACCGGGACAGGGGGCCCCTACGAGCAGTACTTC. The encoded protein is CACNTGTGGPYEQYF.

The chain couples TRBV6-5 to TRBJ1-2, with D perhaps matching TRBD1 (5 bases). V lost 6 bases and J 7 bases, leaving 18 bases between the germline ends. The CDR3 sequence is 14 residues long. Germline loops: CDR1 MNHEY, CDR2 SVGAGI. CDR3 amino acids: CASRGRQRSPGYTF. CDR3 nucleotide sequence: TGTGCCAGCAGAGGCAGACAGCGTTCACCTGGCTACACCTTC.

The genes are TRBV19 and TRBJ1-5, with 10 bases identical to TRBD1. Trimming removed 6 bases from V and 4 bases from J; junction bases left unmatched: 6. Germline V gene data show CDR1 as LNHDA and CDR2 as SQIVND (reference sequence). The CDR3 runs to 15 residues. CDR3 sequence reads: CASRSRTGGNQPQHF. DNA of the CDR3: TGTGCCAGTAGGAGCAGGACAGGGGGAAATCAGCCCCAGCATTTT.

This chain joins TRBV6-5 and TRBJ2-7, with 8 bases fitting TRBD1. With V trimmed by 5 bases and J by 5 bases, 8 bases remained unmatched. The length of the CDR3 is 14 residues. Germline CDR1 reads MNHEY; CDR2 reads SVGAGI. The CDR3 here is CASSLRDRNHEQYF. CDR3 nucleotide sequence: TGTGCCAGCAGTCTCCGGGACAGGAACCACGAGCAGTACTTC.

This rearrangement joins TRBV14 to TRBJ2-7; 7 bases map to TRBD2. V was clipped by 5 bases and J by 3 bases; unmatched bases: 10. Germline CDR1 and CDR2: SGHDN and FVKESK. This CDR3 spans 15 amino acids. CDR3 nucleotide sequence: TGTGCCAGCAGCTCCATGTGGGGCGGGGGCTACGAGCAGTACTTC. Protein: CASSSMWGGGYEQYF.

This chain joins TRBV5-1 and TRBJ2-3; 7 nucleotides align to TRBD1. Germline CDR1 SGHRS, CDR2 YFSETQ. V gave up 0 bases and J gave up 2 bases; unmatched junction bases: 3. The CDR3 extends over 15 amino acids. This CDR3 is CASSLDGQATDTQYF. The DNA of the CDR3 is TGCGCCAGCAGCTTGGACGGACAGGCCACAGATACGCAGTATTTT.

The V call is TRBV30, the J call TRBJ1-2; no firm D call. Germline V gene data show CDR1 as GTSNPN and CDR2 as SVGIG (reference sequence). The CDR3 covers 11 residues. The V and J ends lost 1 base and 8 bases respectively, with 8 bases between them. The CDR3 bases are TGTGCCTGGAGTGAACCCGAAGGCTACACCTTC. This codes for CAWSEPEGYTF.

The chain carries TRBV10-3 and TRBJ1-2; a weak D match, TRBD1 (5 bases). Germline V gene data show CDR1 as ENHRY and CDR2 as SYGVKD. This CDR3 has 13 amino acids. The V end lost 3 bases, the J end lost 3 bases, and 8 bases lay between the germline ends. CDR3 sequence: CAISDQGYYGYTF. As DNA, the CDR3 is TGTGCCATCAGTGACCAGGGATACTATGGCTACACCTTC.

This chain connects TRBV21-1 to TRBJ1-1. TRBV21-1 is a recognized pseudogene. The CDR3 totals 15 residues. In DNA, the CDR3 is TGTGCCAGCAGCAAAGCGCTGGAGGGACACACTGAAGCTTTCTTT. Translation: CASSKALEGHTEAFF.

Comments on this clone: Other DNA sequences in the same sample also yield this CDR3. The chain is built from TRBV3-1 (or the pseudogene TRBV3-2) and TRBJ1-5; a weak D match, TRBD1 (5 bases). CDR3 length: 13 amino acids. Trimming removed 5 bases from V and 4 bases from J, with 9 bases in between. Germline V CDR1 and CDR2: LGHDT, YNNKEL (reference sequence). CDR3: CASSRGGNQPQHF. CDR3 bases: TGTGCCAGCAGCAGGGGAGGGAATCAGCCCCAGCATTTT.

This chain joins TRBV28 and TRBJ2-2; 8 bases match TRBD1. CDR3 length: 15 amino acids. The J segment lost 10 bases and the V segment lost 7 bases, leaving 14 bases of the junction unmatched. Germline V gene lookup returns CDR1 MDHEN and CDR2 SYDVKM. CDR3 residues: CASTFYGQGKKELFF. CDR3 nucleotides: TGTGCCAGCACCTTCTACGGACAGGGCAAGAAGGAGCTGTTTTTT.

The chain combines TRBV2 with TRBJ1-1; no firm D call. Trimming pared 0 bases from V and 0 bases from J, leaving 11 bases between. CDR3 length equals 16 residues. Germline V CDR1 and CDR2: SNHLY, FYNNEI. CDR3 sequence: CASSEAEPAMNTEAFF. DNA of the CDR3: TGTGCCAGCAGTGAAGCGGAGCCGGCGATGAACACTGAAGCTTTCTTT.

Only a few counts were recorded for this clone. The rearrangement joins TRBV6-5 to TRBJ2-7; the D call may be TRBD1 or TRBD2 (5 bases each). The V end was cut by 8 bases, the J end by 8 bases, with 22 bases between. Germline V gene sequence: CDR1 MNHEY, CDR2 SVGAGI. The CDR3 has 14 amino acids. The CDR3 region is CASGPGPPPNKQYF. The CDR3 nucleotides are TGTGCCAGCGGGCCGGGACCACCTCCTAATAAGCAGTACTTC.

The chain is built from TRBV6-6 and TRBJ2-3, with 7 bases lining up with TRBD1. Germline trimming cut 10 bases from V and 0 bases from J; bases unmatched to any gene: 13. CDR3 size: 16 residues. Germline V gene data show CDR1 as MNHNY and CDR2 as SVGAGI (reference sequence). The CDR3 protein is CATHAATGPSTDTQYF. The CDR3 DNA reads TGTGCCACCCACGCGGCGACAGGGCCGAGCACAGATACGCAGTATTTT.

The chain combines TRBV28 with TRBJ2-1, with D perhaps TRBD2 (6 bases). This CDR3 has 12 amino acids. Trimming pared 9 bases from V and 5 bases from J, leaving 11 bases between. The germline gives CDR1 MDHEN, CDR2 SYDVKM. DNA for the CDR3: TGTGCCAGTCTGGGGACTCACAATGAGCAGTTCTTC. Protein: CASLGTHNEQFF.

This rearrangement joins TRBV9 to TRBJ2-7, with 10 positions matching TRBD2. The germline CDR1 and CDR2 sequences are SGDLS and YYNGEE. The CDR3 has 16 residues. With V trimmed by 0 bases and J by 6 bases, 9 bases remained unmatched. DNA for the CDR3: TGTGCCAGCAGCGTAGGTGGGACTAGCGTAACCCGCGAGCAGTACTTC. This translates into CASSVGGTSVTREQYF.

The chain employs TRBV12-3 or TRBV12-4 and TRBJ2-7, with D unclear. V lost 2 bases and J lost 2, with 4 bases in between. This CDR3 is 12 amino acids long. The CDR3 DNA follows: TGTGCCAGCAGTTTAAGGACCTACGAGCAGTACTTC. Protein sequence: CASSLRTYEQYF.

This sequence joins TRBV15 and TRBJ1-2, with 7 nucleotides matching TRBD1. The CDR3 has 18 amino acids. CDR1 and CDR2 from the germline V gene are LNHNV and YYDKDF (reference sequence). V was pared by 3 bases and J by 1 base, with 14 bases of the junction left unmatched. CDR3 DNA: TGTGCCACCAGCAGGGCCACAGTACAGGGGAACGTTAACTATGGCTACACCTTC. It specifies CATSRATVQGNVNYGYTF. Using reference TRBV15 and TRBJ1-2 for the parts outside the CDR3, the full variable domain is DAMVIQNPRYQVTQFGKPVTLSCSQTLNHNVMYWYQQKSSQAPKLLFHYYDKDFNNEADTPDNFQSRRPNTSFCFLDIRSPGLGDTAMYLCATSRATVQGNVNYGYTFGSGTRLTVV.

This chain joins TRBV12-3 or TRBV12-4 and TRBJ1-1; D call uncertain. V was pared by 1 base and J by 8 bases, with 8 bases between. The CDR3 has 12 residues. CDR3 DNA: TGTGCCAGCAGTTTAGGTCGACAAGAAGCTTTCTTT. Translated: CASSLGRQEAFF.